This T cell receptor beta chain was recorded in a study of blood T cells in healthy people across ages (dated by TCRdb to the mid-2010s). About the full investigation: In model experiments, roughly one uniquely barcoded TCR beta cDNA molecule per two T cells was captured by template switching. The study measured age-related changes in TCR beta repertoire diversity using deep sequencing normalized with unique cDNA molecular identifiers. The donors were split into four age groups: young (average about 15 years), middle-aged (around 40), aged (roughly 65) and long-lived (approximately 89). To avoid experimental bias, donors of different ages were randomly spread across the sequencing lanes. The study analyzed two additional independent replicas of 1 million unique cDNA reads from the same blood draw for two donors, one aged 18 to 30 and one aged 80 or older.

The table lists this clonotype with many counts. No antigen is known for it. A junction end diverges from the germline sequence, so it may reflect a read error. Donors were 40 or so systemically healthy Caucasian individuals from Russia aged 6 to 90 years. Each donor gave 9 to 10 milliliters of peripheral blood, collected into EDTA-treated Vacutainer tubes. Ficoll-Paque density-gradient centrifugation was used to isolate PBMCs, with at least 6.5 million per sample. Trizol reagent was used to extract total RNA from PBMCs, with at least 6 micrograms per sample. The percentages of naive CD45RAhigh/CD27high T cells were determined by flow cytometry on a PBMC aliquot from every donor. The method was 5' RACE. Sequenced using an Illumina HiSeq 2500. The second PCR ran for about 6 to 12 cycles and used a J-beta primer mix along with a sample-barcoded 5' primer. A unique molecular identifier was introduced onto each TCR beta cDNA molecule by a template-switch 5' adaptor carrying 12 random nucleotides. Each sample yielded at least 2.5 million CDR3-containing paired-end reads. All of the RNA was converted into first-strand cDNA using the Mint cDNA synthesis kit, with a TRBC-specific oligonucleotide serving as the primer. After uracil-DNA glycosylase treatment, a first 18-cycle PCR used universal primers M1SS and BC2_uni_R on all cDNA. The paper's processing steps were these. For normalization, 1 million high-quality reads, each with a distinct molecular identifier, were randomly selected from each sample. Instead of being binned into consensus sequences, reads that shared molecular identifiers were thrown out. MiTCR, set to a Q25 quality threshold and the strictest error-elimination algorithm, was used for CDR3 identification, clonotype clustering and error correction. A nonparametric unseen species model with Euler transformation was used to estimate lower-bound total TCR beta diversity. TCRdb reworked the public reads: Q25 trimming with fastp, MiXCR clone assembly, productive beta chains retained. Rows with a matching CDR3 protein are joined into one entry that keeps the most common DNA and genes. The V and J calls follow TCRdb's processing rather than the paper's. The sample includes 1.4 million to 1.5 million distinct CDR3 sequences, with 42% observed a single time. 7% to 9.5% of the sample belongs to the ten largest clones.

Counted from cysteine to phenylalanine, this CDR3 has 11 amino acids. The entry retains the CDR3 DNA only, 33 bases that are in frame from base 1. For CDR1 and CDR2, the germline V gene lists SGHRS and YFSETQ. Study-wide conclusions, independent of this receptor: A strong correlation was found between observed TCR beta diversity and the percentage of naive T cells measured by flow cytometry. Observed TCR beta diversity per million T cells fell roughly linearly with age, and a significant reduction was already apparent by age about 36. Bulk unsorted PBMC profiling prevented conclusive comparison of naive and antigen-experienced compartments. Because the CMV infection status of the donors was unknown, age-related changes in expanded clonotypes may potentially have been confounded. Compared with the aged group, the long-lived group had more naive CD4+ T cells, fewer expanded clones and increased TCR diversity, suggesting age selection. Total diversity estimates from one million sequenced T cells were considered lower bounds and underestimates.

Material: blood. The sequence was collected from a woman in her late teens or twenties in good health. Rearrangement joined TRBV5-1 to TRBJ2-7, with the D gene not clear enough to name. The CDR3: CASSLTYEQYF. The nucleotide sequence reads TGTGCCAGCAGCCTTACCTACGAGCAGTACTTC.